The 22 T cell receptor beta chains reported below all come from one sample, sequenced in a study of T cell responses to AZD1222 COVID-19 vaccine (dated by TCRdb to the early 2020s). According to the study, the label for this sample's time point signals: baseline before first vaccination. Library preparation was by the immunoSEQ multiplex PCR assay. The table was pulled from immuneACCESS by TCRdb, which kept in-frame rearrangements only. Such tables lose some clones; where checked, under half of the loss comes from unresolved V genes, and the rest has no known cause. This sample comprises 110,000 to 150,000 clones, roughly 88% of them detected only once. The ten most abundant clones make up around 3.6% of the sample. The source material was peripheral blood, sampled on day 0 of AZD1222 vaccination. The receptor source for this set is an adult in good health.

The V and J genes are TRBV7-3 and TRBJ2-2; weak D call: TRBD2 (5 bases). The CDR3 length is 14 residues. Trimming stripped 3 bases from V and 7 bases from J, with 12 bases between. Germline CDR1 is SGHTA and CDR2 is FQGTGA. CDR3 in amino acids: CASSFQHRDGELFF. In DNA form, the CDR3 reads TGTGCCAGCAGCTTCCAACACCGGGACGGGGAGCTGTTTTTT.

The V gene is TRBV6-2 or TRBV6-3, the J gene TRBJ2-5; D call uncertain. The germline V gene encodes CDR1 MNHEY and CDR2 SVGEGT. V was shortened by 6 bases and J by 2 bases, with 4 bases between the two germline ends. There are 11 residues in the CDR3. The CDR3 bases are TGTGCCAGCAGCTTACAAGAGACCCAGTACTTC. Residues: CASSLQETQYF.

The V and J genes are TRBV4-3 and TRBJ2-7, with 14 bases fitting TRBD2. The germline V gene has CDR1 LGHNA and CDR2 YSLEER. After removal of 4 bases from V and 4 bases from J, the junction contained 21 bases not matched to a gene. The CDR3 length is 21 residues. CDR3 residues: CASSLKAHITGTSGGVYEQYF. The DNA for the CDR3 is TGCGCCAGCAGCCTAAAAGCTCACATAACCGGGACTAGCGGGGGAGTTTACGAGCAGTACTTC.

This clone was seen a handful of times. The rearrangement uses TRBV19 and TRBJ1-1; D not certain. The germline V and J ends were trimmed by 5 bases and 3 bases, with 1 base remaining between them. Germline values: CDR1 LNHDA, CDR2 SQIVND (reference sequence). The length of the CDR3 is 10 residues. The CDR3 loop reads CASSYTEAFF. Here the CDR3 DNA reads TGTGCCAGTAGTTACACTGAAGCTTTCTTT.

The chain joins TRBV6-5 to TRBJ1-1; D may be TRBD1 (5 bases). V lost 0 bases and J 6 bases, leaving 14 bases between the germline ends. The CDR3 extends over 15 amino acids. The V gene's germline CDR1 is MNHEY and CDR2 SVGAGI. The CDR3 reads CASSYSGRMIPEAFF. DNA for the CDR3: TGTGCCAGCAGTTACTCGGGGCGTATGATCCCTGAAGCTTTCTTT.

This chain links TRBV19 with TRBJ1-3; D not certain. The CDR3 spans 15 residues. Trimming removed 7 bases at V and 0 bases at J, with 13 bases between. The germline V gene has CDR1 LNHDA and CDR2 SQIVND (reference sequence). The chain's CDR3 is CASKAGRGSGNTIYF. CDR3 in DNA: TGTGCCAGTAAAGCTGGCAGAGGCTCTGGAAACACCATATATTTT.

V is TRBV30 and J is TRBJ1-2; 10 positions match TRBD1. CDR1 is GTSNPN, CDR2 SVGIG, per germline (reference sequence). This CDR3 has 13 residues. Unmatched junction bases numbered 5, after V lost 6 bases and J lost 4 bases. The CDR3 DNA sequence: TGTGCCTGCCCGGGACAGGGGTTCTATGGCTACACCTTC. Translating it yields CACPGQGFYGYTF.

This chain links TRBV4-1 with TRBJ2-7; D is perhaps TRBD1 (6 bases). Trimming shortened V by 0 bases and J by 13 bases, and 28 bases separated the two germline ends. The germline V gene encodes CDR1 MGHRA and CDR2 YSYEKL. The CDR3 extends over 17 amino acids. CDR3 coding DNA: TGCGCCAGCAGCCAAGAATGGCCGACGATGGCAGGGGAAATGGCTTACTTC. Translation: CASSQEWPTMAGEMAYF.

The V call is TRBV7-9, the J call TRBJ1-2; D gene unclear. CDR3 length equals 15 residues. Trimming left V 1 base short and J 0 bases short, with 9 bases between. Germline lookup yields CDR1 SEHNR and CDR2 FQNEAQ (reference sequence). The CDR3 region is CASSLEAKANYGYTF. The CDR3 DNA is TGTGCCAGCAGCTTAGAGGCGAAAGCTAACTATGGCTACACCTTC.

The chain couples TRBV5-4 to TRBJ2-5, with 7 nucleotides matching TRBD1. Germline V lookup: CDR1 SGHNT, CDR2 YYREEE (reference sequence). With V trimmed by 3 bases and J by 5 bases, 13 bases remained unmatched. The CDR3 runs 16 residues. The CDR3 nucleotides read TGTGCCAGCAGCTGGGGGACGAAGACAGGGTGGGAGACCCAGTACTTC. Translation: CASSWGTKTGWETQYF.

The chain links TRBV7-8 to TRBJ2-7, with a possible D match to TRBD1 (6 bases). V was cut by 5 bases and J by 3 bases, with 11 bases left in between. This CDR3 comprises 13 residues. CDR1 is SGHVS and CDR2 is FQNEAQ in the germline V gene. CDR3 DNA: TGTGCCAGCAGCACAGGACAGTACTACGAGCAGTACTTC. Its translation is CASSTGQYYEQYF.

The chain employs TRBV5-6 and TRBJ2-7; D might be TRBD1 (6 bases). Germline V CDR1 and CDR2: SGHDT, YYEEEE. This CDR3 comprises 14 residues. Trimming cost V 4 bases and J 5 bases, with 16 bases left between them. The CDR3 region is CASSGIEGVDEQYF. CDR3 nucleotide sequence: TGTGCCAGCAGCGGTATTGAGGGGGTGGACGAGCAGTACTTC.

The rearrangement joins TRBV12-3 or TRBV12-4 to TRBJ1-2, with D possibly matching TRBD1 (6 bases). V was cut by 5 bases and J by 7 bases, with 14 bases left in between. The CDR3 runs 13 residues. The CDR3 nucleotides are TGTGCCAGCAGTCTTGAGGGGGAGGTTGGCTACACCTTC. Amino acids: CASSLEGEVGYTF.

CDR3 protein: CASAWGTSTDTQYF. The DNA for the CDR3 is TGTGCCAGCGCCTGGGGAACTAGCACAGATACGCAGTATTTT. The V gene is TRBV18, the J gene TRBJ2-3; D gene ambiguous. Germline values: CDR1 KGHSH, CDR2 LQKENI. This CDR3 region has 14 residues. Trimming removed 8 bases at V and 0 bases at J, with 12 bases between.

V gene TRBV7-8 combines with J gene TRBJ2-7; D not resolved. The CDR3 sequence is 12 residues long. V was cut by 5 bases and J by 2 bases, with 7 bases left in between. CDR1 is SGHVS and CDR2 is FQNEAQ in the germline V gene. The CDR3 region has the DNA TGTGCCAGCAGCCAAACGACCTACGAGCAGTACTTC. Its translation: CASSQTTYEQYF.

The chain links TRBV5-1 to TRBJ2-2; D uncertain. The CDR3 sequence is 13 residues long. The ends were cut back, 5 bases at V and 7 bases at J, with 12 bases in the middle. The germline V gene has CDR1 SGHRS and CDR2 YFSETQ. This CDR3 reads CASSHPLVGELFF. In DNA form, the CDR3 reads TGCGCCAGCAGTCACCCCCTTGTCGGGGAGCTGTTTTTT.

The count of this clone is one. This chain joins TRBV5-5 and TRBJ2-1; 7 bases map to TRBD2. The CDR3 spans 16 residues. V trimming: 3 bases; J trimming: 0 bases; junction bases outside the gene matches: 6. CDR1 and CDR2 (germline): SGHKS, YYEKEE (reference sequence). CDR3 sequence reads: CASSWGLLASYNEQFF. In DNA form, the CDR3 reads TGTGCCAGCAGCTGGGGACTATTAGCCTCCTACAATGAGCAGTTCTTC.

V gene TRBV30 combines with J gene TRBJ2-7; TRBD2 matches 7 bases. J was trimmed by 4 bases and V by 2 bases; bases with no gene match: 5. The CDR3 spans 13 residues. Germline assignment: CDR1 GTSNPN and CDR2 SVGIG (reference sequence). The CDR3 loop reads CAWSKGGSYEQYF. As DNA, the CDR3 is TGTGCCTGGAGTAAGGGCGGGAGTTACGAGCAGTACTTC.

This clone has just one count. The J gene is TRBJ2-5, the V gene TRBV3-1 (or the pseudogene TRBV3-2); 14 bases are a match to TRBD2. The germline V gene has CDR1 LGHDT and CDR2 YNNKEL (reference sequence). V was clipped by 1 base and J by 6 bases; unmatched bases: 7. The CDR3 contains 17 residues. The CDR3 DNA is TGTGCCAGCAGCCAAGGACTAGCGGGAGGGACCGGGAAGACCCAGTACTTC. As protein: CASSQGLAGGTGKTQYF.

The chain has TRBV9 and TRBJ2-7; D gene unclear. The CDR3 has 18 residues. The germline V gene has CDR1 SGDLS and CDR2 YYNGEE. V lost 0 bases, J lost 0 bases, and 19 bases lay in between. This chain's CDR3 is CASSVGVSTEFTSYEQYF. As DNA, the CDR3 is TGTGCCAGCAGCGTAGGAGTGAGTACAGAGTTTACCTCCTACGAGCAGTACTTC.

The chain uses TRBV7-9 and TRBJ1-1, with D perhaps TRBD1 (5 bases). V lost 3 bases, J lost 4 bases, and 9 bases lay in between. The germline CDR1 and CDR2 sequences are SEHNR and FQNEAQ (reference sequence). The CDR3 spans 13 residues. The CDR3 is CASSLGGVTEAFF. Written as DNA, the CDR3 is TGTGCCAGCAGCTTGGGGGGGGTCACTGAAGCTTTCTTT. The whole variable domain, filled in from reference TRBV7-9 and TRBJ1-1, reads DTGVSQNPRHKITKRGQNVTFRCDPISEHNRLYWYRQTLGQGPEFLTYFQNEAQLEKSRLLSDRFSAERPKGSFSTLEIQRTEQGDSAMYLCASSLGGVTEAFFGQGTRLTVV.

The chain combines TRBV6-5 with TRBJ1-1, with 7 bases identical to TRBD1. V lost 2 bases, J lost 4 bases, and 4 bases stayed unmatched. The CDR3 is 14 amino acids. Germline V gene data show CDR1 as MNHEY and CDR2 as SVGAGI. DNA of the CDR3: TGTGCCAGCAGTTACCAGGGGGAGACCACTGAAGCTTTCTTT. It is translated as CASSYQGETTEAFF.